This TCR beta chain comes out of a study of T cells in Graves' hyperthyroidism and ophthalmopathy (dated by TCRdb to about 2019). About the study as a whole: To identify TCR V-J signatures that set the groups apart, the researchers used a discovery cohort of 100 patients, made up of 43 with Graves' ophthalmopathy and approximately 57 with stable Graves' hyperthyroidism. Prospective prediction of ophthalmopathy was tested in an independent validation cohort consisting of 18 to 20 hyperthyroidism patients and approximately 16 patients who later progressed to ophthalmopathy. The 85 to 100 discovery patients were randomly split 7:3 into training and test sets. Thyroid tissue and blood T-cell repertoires from about six Graves' hyperthyroidism patients were also compared in the study. After sampling, hyperthyroidism patients received methimazole starting at 30 mg daily, and ophthalmopathy patients received high-dose intravenous methylprednisolone. The paper describes TCR Vbeta CDR3 sequencing of 130 to 150 peripheral blood samples, made up of about 41 ophthalmopathy patients, some 76 hyperthyroidism patients and roughly 17 progressor patients. What the work shows at the level of the full study, not this receptor alone: Most expanded thyroid clonotypes (frequency above 0.001) were also detected in blood, suggesting blood repertoires may reflect thyroid immune responses. Sample size was not statistically predetermined, and investigators were not blinded to group allocation. In validation, the model predicted progression to ophthalmopathy a median of roughly 6.2 months before onset, with approximately 68% sensitivity and nearly 75% specificity. A 13 V-J signature model separated ophthalmopathy from stable hyperthyroidism, with 87.88% sensitivity and approximately 81% specificity in cross-validation and 80%/75% in testing.

Amplification of TCR beta CDR3 regions was carried out from RNA transcripts. A first-round RT-PCR of the TCR CDR3 used the HTBI primer set with the Qiagen OneStep RT-PCR kit. A second multiplex PCR round built the libraries, followed by size selection and purification. Paired-end sequencing of the libraries was performed with 100 bp reads on an Illumina HiSeq2000. Regarding the original processing steps: SOAPnuke was used to process the raw data, throwing out any read that contained adapters or uncalled bases, had a mean Phred below 15, or lacked an exact constant-primer or identifier match. High-quality paired reads were merged with COPE v1.2.5, and unique nucleotide sequences were defined as clonotypes. Clonotypes were aligned to IMGT TRBV, TRBD and TRBJ reference segments using MiTCR v1.1. Only V-J combinations with frequency above 0.0001, covering roughly 99% of repertoires, were analysed. A TCS score was defined as the ratio of F50 (clonal expansion) to E x V (chaos), with BLOSUM62-based TCRdist applied between CDR3 peptides within each V-J. Welch's t-statistics and random forest reduced roughly 530 V-J features to roughly 13, which were used in a naive Bayes classifier (R e1071). Thyroid-blood repertoire similarity was quantified with the Morisita-Horn index. TCRdb applied fastp at Q25 and MiXCR to the public reads, then kept only in-frame beta chains. CDR3 protein sequences are deduplicated, and each keeps its most common genes and DNA. TCRdb's processing, not the authors', yielded these V and J calls. For this sample there are about 500,000 distinct CDR3 sequences; approximately 48% appear just once. The leading ten clones occupy 44% of the sample.

Trimming removed 2 bases from V and 2 bases from J, leaving 9 bases between the germline ends. The CDR3 sequence holds 14 residues, the cysteine and phenylalanine included. Only the CDR3 region is kept as DNA, spanning 42 bases read in frame from base 1. The CDR1 and CDR2 encoded by the germline V gene (reference sequence) are MNHEY and SMNVEV. Patients with uncontrolled infections, other autoimmune diseases, pregnancy or lactation were excluded. Clinical symptoms, serum thyroxine and TRAb, thyroid ultrasound, and orbital computed tomography formed the basis for the diagnoses. Trizol reagent was used to extract total RNA, and RNA quality was then checked on an Agilent 2100 Bioanalyzer. In regard to this clonotype: Its specific antigen is unknown. Qualities for individual bases were not recorded, and no much larger clone is one base off.

The receptor was derived from an adult woman with Graves' disease, either hyperthyroidism or ophthalmopathy (not recorded which). Rearrangement joined TRBV27 to TRBJ2-5; a tentative D call is TRBD1 (6 bases match). Sequencing used peripheral blood or thyroid tissue (not recorded which). The CDR3 protein is CASSLITGQETQYF. The DNA sequence is as follows: TGTGCCAGCAGTTTAATAACAGGGCAAGAGACCCAGTACTTC.